The source of this TCR beta chain is a study of T-cell reconstitution after alpha-beta-depleted transplantation in children. Preparation of the TCRbeta library used unique molecular identifiers. TCRdb used MiXCR to reprocess the PCR reads, holding one entry per CDR3 protein. The table shows 190,000 or so distinct CDR3 sequences, with about 6.4% occurring only once. V was shortened by 1 base and J by 1 base, with 11 bases between the two germline ends. Germline lookup yields CDR1 SGHAT and CDR2 FQNNGV. The CDR3 has 15 amino acids. This clonotype occurred a few times. V and J are TRBV11-2 and TRBJ2-7, with unresolved D. The TCR sequence derives from a human donor who donated a stem cell graft to a child with Wiskott-Aldrich syndrome. The sample was PBMCs from the stem cell graft donor, taken from the stem cell graft. CDR3: CASSLVGQLSYEQYF. The CDR3 DNA is TGTGCCAGCAGCTTAGTAGGGCAGCTATCCTACGAGCAGTACTTC.